This entry lists 2 T cell receptor beta chains sequenced from one sample in a study of blood T cell repertoires in COVID-19. This table comes from immunoSEQ multiplex PCR, and its TCRdb copy is limited to in-frame clones, with some not included. Of approximately 170,000 clones listed, about 85% are singletons. The sample consisted of peripheral blood. The receptors shown here come from a man aged 80 or over with COVID-19, enrolled during active disease.

V usage is TRBV12-5 and J usage is TRBJ1-6, with a weak D call TRBD1 (5 bases). There are 13 residues in the CDR3. V was pared by 5 bases and J by 7 bases, with 9 bases between. CDR1 and CDR2 (germline): LGHNT, FRNRAP. The CDR3: CASGRPGNSPLHF. The CDR3 DNA is TGTGCTAGTGGTAGGCCAGGGAATTCACCCCTCCACTTT.

This rearrangement joins TRBV18 to TRBJ2-2, with D maybe TRBD1 (6 bases). This CDR3 comprises 15 residues. V lost 4 bases, J lost 1 base, and 10 bases lay in between. The V gene's germline CDR1 is KGHSH and CDR2 LQKENI. The CDR3 DNA reads TGTGCCAGCTCACGATCGACAGGGAACACCGGGGAGCTGTTTTTT. Translated: CASSRSTGNTGELFF.